This T cell receptor beta chain was obtained from a study of cytomegalovirus exposure and HLA in healthy donors. Germline V CDR1 and CDR2: SGHTA, FQGNSA. The CDR3 has 16 amino acids. V lost 5 bases to trimming and J lost 0 bases; unmatched junction nucleotides: 5. Study results and limitations: The study dropped some indistinguishable V segments, TRBV6-2 and TRBV6-3 among them. Within an earlier analysis, most TCR beta V segments proved productive either about 90% or about 30% of the time.

PCR was performed using 60 Vbeta and 13 Jbeta primers. Libraries were prepared by immunoSEQ multiplex PCR; TCRdb keeps only in-frame clonotypes and omits some of them. The table records about 130,000 clones, approximately 74% of them present only once. A note on this clone: The antigen remains unidentified.

The V call is TRBV7-2, the J call TRBJ2-7; the match to TRBD2 covers 12 bases. The sequenced sample was PBMCs. This receptor was taken from a man between 35 and 55 years old in good health and CMV-seropositive. CDR3 loop: CASSPRTSGNSYEQYF. The DNA for the CDR3 is TGTGCCAGCAGCCCAAGGACTAGCGGGAACTCCTACGAGCAGTACTTC.